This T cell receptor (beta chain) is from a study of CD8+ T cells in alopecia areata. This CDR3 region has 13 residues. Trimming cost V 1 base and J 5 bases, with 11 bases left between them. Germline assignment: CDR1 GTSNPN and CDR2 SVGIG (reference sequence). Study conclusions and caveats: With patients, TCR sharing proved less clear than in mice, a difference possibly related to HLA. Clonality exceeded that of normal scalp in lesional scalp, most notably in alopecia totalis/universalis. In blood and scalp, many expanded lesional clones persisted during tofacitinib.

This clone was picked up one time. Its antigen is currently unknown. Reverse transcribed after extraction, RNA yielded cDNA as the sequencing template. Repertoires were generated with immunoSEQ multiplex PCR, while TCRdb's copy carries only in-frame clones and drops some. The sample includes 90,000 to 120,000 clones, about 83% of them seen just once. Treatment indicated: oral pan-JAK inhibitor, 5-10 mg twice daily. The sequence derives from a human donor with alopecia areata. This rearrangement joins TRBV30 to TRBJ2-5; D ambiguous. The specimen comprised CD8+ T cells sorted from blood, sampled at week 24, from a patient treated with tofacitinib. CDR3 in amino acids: CAWSEIPGETQYF. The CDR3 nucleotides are TGTGCCTGGAGTGAGATACCTGGGGAGACCCAGTACTTC.